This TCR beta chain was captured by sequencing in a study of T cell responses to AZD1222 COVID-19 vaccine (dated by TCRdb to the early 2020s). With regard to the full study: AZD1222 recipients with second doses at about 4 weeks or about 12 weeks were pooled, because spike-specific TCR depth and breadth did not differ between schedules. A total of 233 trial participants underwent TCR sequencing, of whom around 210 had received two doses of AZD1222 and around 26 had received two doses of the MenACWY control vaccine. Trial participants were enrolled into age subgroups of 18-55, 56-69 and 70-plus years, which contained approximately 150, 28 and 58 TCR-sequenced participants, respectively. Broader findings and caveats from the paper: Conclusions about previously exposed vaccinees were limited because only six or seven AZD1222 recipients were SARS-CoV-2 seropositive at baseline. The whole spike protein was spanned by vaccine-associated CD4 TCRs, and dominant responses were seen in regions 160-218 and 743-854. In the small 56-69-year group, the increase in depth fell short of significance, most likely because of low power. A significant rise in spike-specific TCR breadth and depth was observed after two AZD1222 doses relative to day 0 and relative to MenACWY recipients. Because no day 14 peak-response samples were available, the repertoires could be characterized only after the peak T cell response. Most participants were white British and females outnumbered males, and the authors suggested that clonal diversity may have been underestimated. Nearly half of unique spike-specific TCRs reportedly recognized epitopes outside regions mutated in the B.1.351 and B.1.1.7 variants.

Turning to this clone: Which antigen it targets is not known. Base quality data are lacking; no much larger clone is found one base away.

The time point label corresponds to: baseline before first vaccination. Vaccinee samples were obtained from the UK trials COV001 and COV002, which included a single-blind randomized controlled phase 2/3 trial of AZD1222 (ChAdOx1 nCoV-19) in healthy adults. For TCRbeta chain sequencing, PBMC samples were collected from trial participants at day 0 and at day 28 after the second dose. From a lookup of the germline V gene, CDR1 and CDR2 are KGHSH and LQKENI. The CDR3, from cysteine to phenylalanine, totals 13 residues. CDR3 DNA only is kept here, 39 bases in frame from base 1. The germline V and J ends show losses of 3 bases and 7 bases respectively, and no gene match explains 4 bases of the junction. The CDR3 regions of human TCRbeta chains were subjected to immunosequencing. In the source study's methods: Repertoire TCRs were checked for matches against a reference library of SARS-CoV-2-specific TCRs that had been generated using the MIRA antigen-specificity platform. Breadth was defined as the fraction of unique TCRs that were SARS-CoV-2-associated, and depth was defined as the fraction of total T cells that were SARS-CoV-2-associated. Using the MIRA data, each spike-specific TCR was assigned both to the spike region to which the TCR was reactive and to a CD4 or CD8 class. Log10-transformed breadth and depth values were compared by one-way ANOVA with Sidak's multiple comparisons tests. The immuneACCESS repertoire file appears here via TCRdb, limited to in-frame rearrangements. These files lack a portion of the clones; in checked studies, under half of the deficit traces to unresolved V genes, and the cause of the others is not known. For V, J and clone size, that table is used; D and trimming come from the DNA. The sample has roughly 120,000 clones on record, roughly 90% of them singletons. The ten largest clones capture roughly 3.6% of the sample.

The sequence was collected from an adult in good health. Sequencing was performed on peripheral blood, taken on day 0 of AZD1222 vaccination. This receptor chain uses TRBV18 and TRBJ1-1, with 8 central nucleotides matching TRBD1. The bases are TGTGCCAGCTCACCCCCCGACAGGGGTGAAGCTTTCTTT. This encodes CASSPPDRGEAFF.